The 19 T cell receptor beta chains below all came from one sample that was sequenced in a study of control samples from healthy donors and cancer patients. Only in-frame clones appear in the TCRdb table, and some are missing; sequencing was by immunoSEQ multiplex PCR. This table has 100,000 to 150,000 clones, roughly 89% appearing once. The sequenced sample consisted of blood. These receptors were collected from a man between 18 and 29 years old in good health.

V usage is TRBV10-3 and J usage is TRBJ2-7, with 7 positions matching TRBD2. The CDR3 covers 13 residues. Germline V gene data show CDR1 as ENHRY and CDR2 as SYGVKD. The trim removed 9 bases at V and 2 bases at J, leaving 7 bases unmatched. CDR3 protein: CAIGLGRAYEQYF. The CDR3, as DNA: TGTGCCATTGGACTAGGCAGGGCCTACGAGCAGTACTTC.

This rearrangement joins TRBV18 to TRBJ1-5; 8 positions agree with TRBD1. CDR3 length equals 15 residues. With V trimmed by 5 bases and J by 4 bases, 7 bases remained unmatched. Germline V gives CDR1 KGHSH, CDR2 LQKENI. CDR3 sequence: CASSSQGVGNQPQHF. The CDR3 DNA reads as TGTGCCAGCTCATCACAGGGGGTCGGGAATCAGCCCCAGCATTTT.

The chain links TRBV12-3 or TRBV12-4 to TRBJ1-2; D is unresolved. V lost 1 base to trimming and J lost 1 base, with 4 bases between them. The CDR3 has 13 residues. CDR3 in DNA: TGTGCCAGCAGTTTAGGGCTTAACTATGGCTACACCTTC. It specifies CASSLGLNYGYTF.

This clone was found once. This chain uses TRBV6-5 with TRBJ2-6; no clear D. Germline V gene data show CDR1 as MNHEY and CDR2 as SVGAGI. There are 15 residues in the CDR3. Trimming cost V 6 bases and J 0 bases, with 9 bases left between them. CDR3 sequence reads: CASRSPFSGANVLTF. Written as DNA, the CDR3 is TGTGCCAGCAGAAGTCCCTTCTCTGGGGCCAACGTCCTGACTTTC.

This clone was detected a few times. The V and J genes are TRBV18 and TRBJ2-7; 12 nucleotides agree with TRBD2. The CDR3 is made up of 16 amino acids. Trimming removed 2 bases from V and 5 bases from J; junction bases left unmatched: 7. Germline values: CDR1 KGHSH, CDR2 LQKENI. The CDR3 loop reads CASSPRLAGVGDEQYF. CDR3 coding DNA: TGTGCCAGCTCACCAAGACTAGCGGGGGTCGGTGACGAGCAGTACTTC.

The genes are TRBV5-6 and TRBJ2-7; no reliable D call. The V gene's germline CDR1 is SGHDT and CDR2 YYEEEE. V was trimmed by 6 bases and J by 3 bases, leaving 10 bases between them. This CDR3 has 12 residues. The CDR3 nucleotides are TGTGCCAGCACCCGATTTGGCTACGAGCAGTACTTC. Translation: CASTRFGYEQYF.

In nucleotides, the CDR3 is TGTGCCAGCAGTACGGGGACAGCTGGCTACACCTTC. Protein product: CASSTGTAGYTF. The chain combines TRBV28 with TRBJ1-2, with 7 bases fitting TRBD1. Germline CDR1 MDHEN, CDR2 SYDVKM. The CDR3 runs 12 residues. Losses at the gene ends were 5 bases for V and 7 bases for J; bases not matched to a gene: 4.

The rearrangement joins TRBV30 to TRBJ2-5; D call uncertain. This CDR3 is 13 amino acids long. Trimming removed 4 bases at V and 4 bases at J, with 13 bases between. CDR1 and CDR2 from the germline V gene are GTSNPN and SVGIG (reference sequence). The CDR3 region has the DNA TGTGCCTGGATACCGGACCATTTAGAGACCCAGTACTTC. Translating it yields CAWIPDHLETQYF.

The rearrangement joins TRBV6-6 to TRBJ2-7; D possibly corresponds to TRBD2 (7 bases). V lost 4 bases and J lost 2, with 12 bases in between. The CDR3 runs 14 residues. Germline CDR1 MNHNY, CDR2 SVGAGI (reference sequence). The CDR3 spells CASSFGGGAYEQYF. The CDR3, as DNA: TGTGCCAGCAGTTTCGGCGGGGGCGCCTACGAGCAGTACTTC.

The genes are TRBV6-5 and TRBJ1-2; D might be TRBD1 (6 bases). This CDR3 is 15 amino acids long. Germline loops: CDR1 MNHEY, CDR2 SVGAGI. Trimming pared 7 bases from V and 4 bases from J, leaving 19 bases between. In DNA form, the CDR3 reads TGTGCCAGCACGCTGACCACGACAGGTCCCTATGGCTACACCTTC. It yields the protein CASTLTTTGPYGYTF.

The chain carries TRBV6-5 and TRBJ2-6; D gene unclear. The germline V gene encodes CDR1 MNHEY and CDR2 SVGAGI. The CDR3 covers 15 residues. Trimming stripped 2 bases from V and 0 bases from J, with 5 bases between. CDR3 amino acids: CASSYVISGANVLTF. The CDR3 DNA reads as TGTGCCAGCAGTTACGTTATCTCTGGGGCCAACGTCCTGACTTTC.

The chain employs TRBV7-9 and TRBJ2-5; weak D call: TRBD1 (5 bases). The closer fit of TRBJ2-7 to the DNA end suggests the J call may be wrong. There are 18 residues in the CDR3. In germline, CDR1 is SEHNR, CDR2 FQNEAQ (reference sequence). The CDR3 reads CASSQRPDIIRASYEQYF. The CDR3, as DNA: TGTGCCAGCAGCCAAAGACCAGATATTATCAGGGCCAGCTACGAGCAGTACTTC.

The gene calls are TRBV19 and TRBJ1-5, with a weak D call TRBD1 (6 bases). Trimming stripped 2 bases from V and 6 bases from J, with 17 bases between. The germline V gene encodes CDR1 LNHDA and CDR2 SQIVND (reference sequence). The CDR3 sequence is 16 residues long. The CDR3 loop reads CASSIKGRGESQPQHF. The DNA for the CDR3 is TGTGCCAGTAGTATAAAAGGCAGGGGCGAGAGTCAGCCCCAGCATTTT.

V usage is TRBV18 and J usage is TRBJ1-2, with D maybe TRBD1 (6 bases). The germline gives CDR1 KGHSH, CDR2 LQKENI. V lost 6 bases to trimming and J lost 5 bases, with 13 bases between them. CDR3 length: 13 residues. The CDR3 loop reads CASSPGGRYGYTF. The CDR3 nucleotides are TGTGCCAGCTCCCCCGGGGGGCGATATGGCTACACCTTC. The full variable domain, completed using reference TRBV18 and TRBJ1-2, is NAGVMQNPRHLVRRRGQEARLRCSPMKGHSHVYWYRQLPEEGLKFMVYLQKENIIDESGMPKERFSAEFPKEGPSILRIQQVVRGDSAAYFCASSPGGRYGYTFGSGTRLTVV.

This rearrangement joins TRBV19 to TRBJ1-5; perhaps TRBD1 as D (5 bases). The CDR3 sequence is 16 residues long. Germline CDR1 LNHDA, CDR2 SQIVND (reference sequence). The germline V and J ends were trimmed by 4 bases and 2 bases, with 15 bases remaining between them. Here the CDR3 DNA reads TGTGCCAGTAGTACTTTAGGGGATGTTGGCAATCAGCCCCAGCATTTT. Its translation: CASSTLGDVGNQPQHF. Full variable domain (rest looked up from reference TRBV19 and TRBJ1-5): DGGITQSPKYLFRKEGQNVTLSCEQNLNHDAMYWYRQDPGQGLRLIYYSQIVNDFQKGDIAEGYSVSREKKESFPLTVTSAQKNPTAFYLCASSTLGDVGNQPQHFGDGTRLSIL.

The J gene is TRBJ1-1, the V gene TRBV2; unclear D gene. The CDR3 has 14 amino acids. CDR1 SNHLY and CDR2 FYNNEI come from the germline V gene. Trimming pared 3 bases from V and 3 bases from J, leaving 11 bases between. Here the CDR3 reads CASSEEFSDTEAFF. CDR3 DNA: TGTGCCAGCAGTGAGGAGTTTAGTGACACTGAAGCTTTCTTT.

The chain links TRBV18 to TRBJ2-3; 13 bases agree with TRBD2. V lost 3 bases and J lost 3; bases outside the gene matches: 3. The CDR3 is 16 residues long. Germline CDR1 is KGHSH and CDR2 is LQKENI. The CDR3 region has the DNA TGTGCCAGCTCACCTCGGACTAGCGGGGGAACAGATACGCAGTATTTT. Its protein product is CASSPRTSGGTDTQYF.

CDR3 sequence (DNA): TGTGCCAGCAGCGTAGTTGGGGCCCCTTCTGAAACCCAGTACTTC. Translation: CASSVVGAPSETQYF. The V call is TRBV9, the J call TRBJ2-5, with D possibly matching TRBD1 (5 bases). Germline CDR1 reads SGDLS; CDR2 reads YYNGEE. This CDR3 contains 15 residues. The V gene lost 0 bases and the J gene lost 8 bases, with 17 bases spanning the gap.

The chain employs TRBV7-2 and TRBJ2-3, with 7 bases lining up with TRBD2. This CDR3 contains 15 residues. The germline CDR1 and CDR2 sequences are SGHTA and FQGNSA. V was pared by 3 bases and J by 0 bases, with 3 bases of the junction left unmatched. CDR3 sequence (DNA): TGTGCCAGCAGCTTTGGGGGGGGAAGCACAGATACGCAGTATTTT. Its translation is CASSFGGGSTDTQYF.